What follows are 30 T cell receptor beta chains derived from one specimen sequenced in a study of cytomegalovirus exposure and HLA in healthy donors (dated by TCRdb to 2016 to 2017). The library was obtained by the immunoSEQ multiplex PCR assay. The multiplex PCR relied on a mix of 60 forward primers for TCR Vbeta segments and 13 reverse primers for TCR Jbeta segments. TCRdb stores this immuneACCESS table with in-frame sequences only. Part of the clones is absent; in the studies checked, under half of the shortfall reflects unresolved V genes, and no reason is known for the rest. The sample includes 100,000 to 150,000 clones, with around 78% observed a single time. Clones ranked in the top ten supply approximately 20% of the sample. Sequenced input: PBMCs. The receptor source for this set is a man aged 18-30 years in good health and CMV-seropositive.

This clone was counted once. The chain employs TRBV2 and TRBJ2-7; D remains ambiguous. From germline, CDR1 is SNHLY and CDR2 FYNNEI. With 4 bases removed from V and 0 bases from J, the gap between germline ends came to 7 bases. This CDR3 is built from 13 residues. DNA of the CDR3: TGTGCCAGCAGTGTCAGGCCCTCCTACGAGCAGTACTTC. This sequence encodes CASSVRPSYEQYF.

The gene calls are TRBV13 and TRBJ2-1; 10 nucleotides align to TRBD2. The CDR3 runs to 16 residues. Germline lookup yields CDR1 PRHDT and CDR2 FYEKMQ (reference sequence). The ends lost 0 bases at V and 5 bases at J; junction bases unmatched: 4. Written as DNA, the CDR3 is TGTGCCAGCAGCTTAGGATCTCTAGCGGGGGACAATGAGCAGTTCTTC. This encodes CASSLGSLAGDNEQFF.

This CDR3 is CASSETAYEQYF. As DNA, the CDR3 is TGTGCCAGCAGTGAAACTGCCTACGAGCAGTACTTC. The chain combines TRBV6-1 with TRBJ2-7; D gene ambiguous. V was pared by 2 bases and J by 2 bases, with 4 bases between. In germline, CDR1 is MNHNS, CDR2 SASEGT. This CDR3 is built from 12 residues.

The V and J genes are TRBV29-1 and TRBJ2-7, with D possibly matching TRBD1 (5 bases). V was cut by 4 bases and J by 7 bases, with 20 bases left in between. Germline V gene sequence: CDR1 SQVTM, CDR2 ANQGSEA. The CDR3 is 14 amino acids. CDR3 protein: CSVVGAAKSEEQYF. In DNA form, the CDR3 reads TGCAGCGTTGTTGGGGCAGCGAAGTCGGAAGAGCAGTACTTC.

The chain uses TRBV6-5 and TRBJ1-4; D is perhaps TRBD1 (6 bases). This CDR3 has 15 amino acids. Germline V CDR1 and CDR2: MNHEY, SVGAGI. Trimming took off 0 bases at V and 6 bases at J, with 11 bases between the two ends. CDR3 in DNA: TGTGCCAGCAGTTACTCTGGGACAAAGGATGAAAAACTGTTTTTT. Its protein product is CASSYSGTKDEKLFF.

The chain recombines TRBV7-2 with TRBJ2-1; TRBD2 matches at 11 bases. The CDR3 consists of 16 residues. V was pared by 4 bases and J by 2 bases, with 4 bases of the junction left unmatched. Germline V gene data show CDR1 as SGHTA and CDR2 as FQGNSA. The CDR3 coding sequence is TGTGCCAGCAGCTCTACTAGCGGGGGCGCCTACAATGAGCAGTTCTTC. This sequence encodes CASSSTSGGAYNEQFF.

The rearrangement uses TRBV18 and TRBJ1-1; D is undetermined. The V gene's germline CDR1 is KGHSH and CDR2 LQKENI. The CDR3 contains 12 residues. V was cut by 3 bases and J by 7 bases, with 9 bases left in between. This chain's CDR3 is CASSPYRDEAFF. Here the CDR3 DNA reads TGTGCCAGCTCACCCTACAGAGATGAAGCTTTCTTT.

The rearrangement joins TRBV20-1 to TRBJ2-7; 7 nucleotides align to TRBD1. With 7 bases clipped from V and 6 bases from J, the junction kept 6 bases outside the gene matches. Germline V gives CDR1 DFQATT, CDR2 SNEGSKA (reference sequence). The CDR3 is 11 residues long. CDR3 coding DNA: TGCAGTGGGACGACAGGGCCCGAGCAGTACTTC. It yields the protein CSGTTGPEQYF.

The CDR3 is CASSWSLRRREGETQYF. The DNA of the CDR3 is TGTGCCAGCAGCTGGTCCCTGAGGCGGAGGGAGGGAGAGACCCAGTACTTC. The rearrangement uses TRBV5-4 and TRBJ2-5, with 7 nucleotides matching TRBD2. After removal of 3 bases from V and 4 bases from J, the junction contained 15 bases not matched to a gene. The CDR3 contains 17 residues. Germline loops: CDR1 SGHNT, CDR2 YYREEE (reference sequence). The whole variable domain, remainder taken from reference TRBV5-4 and TRBJ2-5, is ETGVTQSPTHLIKTRGQQVTLRCSSQSGHNTVSWYQQALGQGPQFIFQYYREEENGRGNFPPRFSGLQFPNYSSELNVNALELDDSALYLCASSWSLRRREGETQYFGPGTRLLVL.

In its sample, this clone was seen once. The chain joins TRBV19 to TRBJ2-7, with 8 bases fitting TRBD1. The V and J ends lost 5 bases and 2 bases, in that order; junction bases with no gene match: 11. CDR1 is LNHDA and CDR2 is SQIVND in the germline V gene (reference sequence). The CDR3 spans 16 residues. CDR3 DNA: TGTGCCAGTAGTCCCACGACAGGGGCGGCTACCTACGAGCAGTACTTC. Translating gives CASSPTTGAATYEQYF.

This chain uses TRBV7-6 with TRBJ1-2; no clear D gene. This CDR3 region has 15 residues. V was cut by 1 base and J by 1 base, with 10 bases left in between. The germline gives CDR1 SGHVS, CDR2 FNYEAQ. CDR3 protein: CASSLDPVVNYGYTF. For the CDR3, the DNA is TGTGCCAGCAGCTTAGATCCGGTGGTTAACTATGGCTACACCTTC. Looking up the rest from reference TRBV7-6 and TRBJ1-2 gives the full variable domain: GAGVSQSPRYKVTKRGQDVALRCDPISGHVSLYWYRQALGQGPEFLTYFNYEAQQDKSGLPNDRFSAERPEGSISTLTIQRTEQRDSAMYRCASSLDPVVNYGYTFGSGTRLTVV.

V is TRBV6-1 and J is TRBJ2-5, with a weak D call TRBD2 (5 bases). The CDR3 is made up of 13 amino acids. V was clipped by 4 bases and J by 3 bases, with 9 bases between them. From germline, CDR1 is MNHNS and CDR2 SASEGT. CDR3 sequence reads: CASSGSGKETQYF. CDR3 DNA sequence: TGTGCCAGCAGTGGTTCGGGAAAAGAGACCCAGTACTTC.

The V gene is TRBV27, the J gene TRBJ1-1; TRBD1 aligns across 8 bases. CDR3 size: 15 residues. The germline CDR1 and CDR2 sequences are MNHEY and SMNVEV (reference sequence). V was pared by 4 bases and J by 2 bases, with 6 bases of the junction left unmatched. The DNA of the CDR3 is TGTGCCAGCAGTTCCTACAGGGGGACTAACACTGAAGCTTTCTTT. It specifies CASSSYRGTNTEAFF.

CDR3 in amino acids: CASSLGQGYGYTF. The CDR3 DNA is TGTGCCAGCAGTTTGGGGCAGGGCTATGGCTACACCTTC. The genes are TRBV28 and TRBJ1-2; tentatively, D is TRBD1 (5 bases). In germline, CDR1 is MDHEN, CDR2 SYDVKM. V was shortened by 3 bases and J by 4 bases, with 9 bases between the two germline ends. The CDR3 is made up of 13 amino acids.

This clone has only a few counts. This chain links TRBV30 with TRBJ1-1, with 7 bases lining up with TRBD1. Germline CDR1 reads GTSNPN; CDR2 reads SVGIG (reference sequence). The CDR3 runs 13 residues. V gave up 2 bases and J gave up 3 bases; unmatched junction bases: 3. CDR3 in DNA: TGTGCCTGGAGTAAGGGGGCGGACACTGAAGCTTTCTTT. As protein: CAWSKGADTEAFF.

V is TRBV9 and J is TRBJ1-4; a possible D gene is TRBD1 (6 bases). This CDR3 contains 16 residues. Germline CDR1 reads SGDLS; CDR2 reads YYNGEE. V shed 0 bases and J shed 5 bases, with 14 bases lying between them. The CDR3 DNA reads TGTGCCAGCAGCGTAGATGGTACAGGGCTCAATGAAAAACTGTTTTTT. Translation: CASSVDGTGLNEKLFF.

This chain links TRBV28 with TRBJ1-2; 7 bases line up with TRBD1. J gave up 4 bases and V 6 bases, and 5 bases lay outside the gene matches. This CDR3 has 13 amino acids. Germline lookup yields CDR1 MDHEN and CDR2 SYDVKM. CDR3 coding DNA: TGTGCCAGCAGCCCTGACAGGGTCTATGGCTACACCTTC. Translation: CASSPDRVYGYTF.

The chain carries TRBV18 and TRBJ1-1, with D perhaps matching TRBD1 (5 bases). Germline V gene lookup returns CDR1 KGHSH and CDR2 LQKENI. The V end was cut by 3 bases, the J end by 1 base, with 9 bases between. This CDR3 spans 14 amino acids. The CDR3: CASSPGGRNTEAFF. As DNA, the CDR3 is TGTGCCAGCTCACCGGGGGGAAGGAACACTGAAGCTTTCTTT.

The gene calls are TRBV28 and TRBJ2-5; the match to TRBD1 covers 8 bases. The germline CDR1 and CDR2 sequences are MDHEN and SYDVKM. The V and J ends lost 4 bases and 4 bases, in that order; junction bases with no gene match: 8. The CDR3 is 15 residues long. CDR3 region: CASSWGTGFGETQYF. In DNA, the CDR3 is TGTGCCAGCAGTTGGGGGACAGGATTCGGAGAGACCCAGTACTTC.

This sequence joins TRBV6-1 and TRBJ1-5; 9 nucleotides align to TRBD1. The CDR3 has 16 amino acids. After removal of 2 bases from V and 5 bases from J, the junction contained 7 bases not matched to a gene. In germline, CDR1 is MNHNS, CDR2 SASEGT. The CDR3 DNA is TGTGCCAGCAGTGAATTGGGGGACAGGGTGGATCAGCCCCAGCATTTT. Its protein is CASSELGDRVDQPQHF.

The chain uses TRBV28 and TRBJ1-5; TRBD1 matches at 9 bases. Germline trimming cut 5 bases from V and 0 bases from J; bases unmatched to any gene: 11. Germline CDR1 MDHEN, CDR2 SYDVKM. This CDR3 is built from 18 residues. Here the CDR3 reads CASSRGTGPSISNQPQHF. The CDR3, as DNA: TGTGCCAGCAGTCGGGGGACAGGGCCGAGTATTAGCAATCAGCCCCAGCATTTT.

The chain employs TRBV5-1 and TRBJ2-7; D is perhaps TRBD2 (6 bases). Looked up from germline, CDR1 is SGHRS and CDR2 is YFSETQ. V was trimmed by 0 bases and J by 3 bases, leaving 10 bases between them. The CDR3 spans 14 residues. The DNA for the CDR3 is TGCGCCAGCAGCTTGGGCGGGGCGAACTACGAGCAGTACTTC. It is translated as CASSLGGANYEQYF.

There are a few counts of this clone. This chain links TRBV6-6 with TRBJ2-7, with D perhaps TRBD2 (6 bases). CDR3 size: 13 residues. V was cut by 5 bases and J by 3 bases, with 11 bases left in between. CDR1 and CDR2 (germline): MNHNY, SVGAGI (reference sequence). The CDR3 sequence: CASSHLGGYEQYF. Written as DNA, the CDR3 is TGTGCCAGCAGTCACCTGGGAGGCTACGAGCAGTACTTC.

The rearrangement links TRBV11-2 to TRBJ2-1, with 8 bases fitting TRBD1. CDR3 length: 15 amino acids. J was trimmed by 13 bases and V by 1 base; bases with no gene match: 12. Germline loops: CDR1 SGHAT, CDR2 FQNNGV. This CDR3 is CASSLGTGLVDSQFF. DNA of the CDR3: TGTGCCAGCAGCTTAGGGACAGGGTTAGTAGACTCCCAGTTCTTC. The whole variable domain, filled in from reference TRBV11-2 and TRBJ2-1, reads EAGVAQSPRYKIIEKRQSVAFWCNPISGHATLYWYQQILGQGPKLLIQFQNNGVVDDSQLPKDRFSAERLKGVDSTLKIQPAKLEDSAVYLCASSLGTGLVDSQFFGPGTRLTVL.

This clone was observed once. This rearrangement joins TRBV25-1 to TRBJ1-1; TRBD1 matches at 8 bases. The V gene's germline CDR1 is MGHDK and CDR2 SYGVNS. The CDR3 has 13 amino acids. J was trimmed by 10 bases and V by 2 bases; bases with no gene match: 6. CDR3 nucleotides: TGTGCCAGCAGTGAAATCGGACAGGGCCTAGCTTTCTTT. It translates to CASSEIGQGLAFF.

This chain connects TRBV2 to TRBJ2-1, with 11 bases aligning to TRBD2. This CDR3 has 16 residues. Losses at the gene ends were 6 bases for V and 2 bases for J; bases not matched to a gene: 6. Germline CDR1 and CDR2: SNHLY and FYNNEI. The CDR3, as DNA: TGTGCCAGCAGGGATGCTAGCGGGGGGACCTACAATGAGCAGTTCTTC. This codes for CASRDASGGTYNEQFF.

The gene calls are TRBV4-1 and TRBJ1-1; 7 positions match TRBD1. Germline lookup yields CDR1 MGHRA and CDR2 YSYEKL. Germline trimming cut 0 bases from V and 4 bases from J; bases unmatched to any gene: 5. This CDR3 has 15 residues. The CDR3 DNA reads TGCGCCAGCAGCCAAGATAGAGGGGGCGGCACTGAAGCTTTCTTT. Protein product: CASSQDRGGGTEAFF.

The genes are TRBV9 and TRBJ1-6; 7 nucleotides line up with TRBD1. CDR3 length: 14 amino acids. After removal of 6 bases from V and 9 bases from J, the junction contained 9 bases not matched to a gene. From germline, CDR1 is SGDLS and CDR2 YYNGEE. The CDR3 DNA reads as TGTGCCAGCAACACCGGGACAGTGGGTTCACCCCTCCACTTT. The encoded protein is CASNTGTVGSPLHF.

This CDR3 reads CASSIGWVPSSYNEQFF. The CDR3 nucleotides are TGTGCCAGTAGTATAGGGTGGGTACCTAGCTCCTACAATGAGCAGTTCTTC. The genes are TRBV19 and TRBJ2-1; D remains ambiguous. The CDR3 extends over 17 amino acids. Trimming pared 1 base from V and 0 bases from J, leaving 13 bases between. The germline V gene encodes CDR1 LNHDA and CDR2 SQIVND (reference sequence). Based on the CDR3 plus reference TRBV19 and TRBJ2-1, the full variable domain is DGGITQSPKYLFRKEGQNVTLSCEQNLNHDAMYWYRQDPGQGLRLIYYSQIVNDFQKGDIAEGYSVSREKKESFPLTVTSAQKNPTAFYLCASSIGWVPSSYNEQFFGPGTRLTVL.

The chain uses TRBV4-1 and TRBJ2-7, with 9 bases aligning to TRBD1. This CDR3 comprises 16 residues. Germline V CDR1 and CDR2: MGHRA, YSYEKL. The trim removed 1 base at V and 3 bases at J, leaving 7 bases unmatched. DNA of the CDR3: TGCGCCAGCAGCCAAGTAGGACAGGGGATTTTCTACGAGCAGTACTTC. This codes for CASSQVGQGIFYEQYF.